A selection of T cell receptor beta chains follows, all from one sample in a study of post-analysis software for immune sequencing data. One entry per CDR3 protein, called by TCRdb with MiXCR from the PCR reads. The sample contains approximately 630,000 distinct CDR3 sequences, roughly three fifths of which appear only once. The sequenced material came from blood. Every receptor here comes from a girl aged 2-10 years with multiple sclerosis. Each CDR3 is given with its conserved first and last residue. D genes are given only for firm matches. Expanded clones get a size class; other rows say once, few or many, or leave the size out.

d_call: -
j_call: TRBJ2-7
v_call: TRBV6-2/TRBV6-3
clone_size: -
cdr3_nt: TGTGCCAGCAGTTACTCAAGAGATGGTACAGCTTTACCCTACGAGCAGTACTTC
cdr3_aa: CASSYSRDGTALPYEQYF

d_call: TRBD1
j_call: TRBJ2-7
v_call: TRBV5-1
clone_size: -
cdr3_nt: TGCGCCAGCAGCAAGGAACTGAGCCGGGACAGGGAACACTACGAGCAGTACTTC
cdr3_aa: CASSKELSRDREHYEQYF

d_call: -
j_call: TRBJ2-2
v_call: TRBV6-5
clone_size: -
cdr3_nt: TGTGCCAGCAGTTCCCCTAGCACCGGGGAGCTGTTTTTT
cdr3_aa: CASSSPSTGELFF

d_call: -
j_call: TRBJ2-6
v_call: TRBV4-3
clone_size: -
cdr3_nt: TGCGCCAGCAGCCAAGGGGTCCTAGGCGGGGACTCTGGGGCCAACGTCCTGACTTTC
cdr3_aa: CASSQGVLGGDSGANVLTF

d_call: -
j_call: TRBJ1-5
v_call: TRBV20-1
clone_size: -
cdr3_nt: TGCAGTGCTAGTACAGGGATCCTTAGCAATCAGCCCCAGCATTTT
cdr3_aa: CSASTGILSNQPQHF

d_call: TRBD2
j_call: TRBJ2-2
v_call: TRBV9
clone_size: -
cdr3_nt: TGTGCCAGCAGCGACCCCCTAGGGCTAGCGGAGATGAACACCGGGGAGCTGTTTTTT
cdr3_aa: CASSDPLGLAEMNTGELFF

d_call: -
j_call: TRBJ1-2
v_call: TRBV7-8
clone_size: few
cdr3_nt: TGTGCCAGCAGCTTAGGAGAAGTTAGGGGCTACACCTTC
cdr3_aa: CASSLGEVRGYTF

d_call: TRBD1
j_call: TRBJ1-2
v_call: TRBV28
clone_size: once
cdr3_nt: TGTGCCAGCAACATTGACAGGGCGGACTATGGCTACACCTTC
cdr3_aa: CASNIDRADYGYTF

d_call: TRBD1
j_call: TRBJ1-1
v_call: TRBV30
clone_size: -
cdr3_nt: TGTGCCTCTTGGACAGGGGGCTGGACTGAAGCTTTCTTT
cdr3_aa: CASWTGGWTEAFF

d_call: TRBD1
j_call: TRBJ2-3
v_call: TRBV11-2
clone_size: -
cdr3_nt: TGTGCCAGCAGCTTAGGAGACAGGGTCCGAGATACGCAGTATTTT
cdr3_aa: CASSLGDRVRDTQYF

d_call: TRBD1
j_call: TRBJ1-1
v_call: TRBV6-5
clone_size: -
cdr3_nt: TGTGCCACCATGGGACAGGCCTACACTGAAGCTTTCTTT
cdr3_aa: CATMGQAYTEAFF

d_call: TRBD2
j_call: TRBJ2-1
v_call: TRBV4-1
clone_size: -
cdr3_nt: TGCGCCAGCGGGCGGGAGGCGGGTGAGCAGTTCTTC
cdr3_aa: CASGREAGEQFF

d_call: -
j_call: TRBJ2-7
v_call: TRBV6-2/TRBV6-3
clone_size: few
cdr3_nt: TGTGCCAGCAGTACTACAGGAAAAGGCGAGCAGTACTTC
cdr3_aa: CASSTTGKGEQYF

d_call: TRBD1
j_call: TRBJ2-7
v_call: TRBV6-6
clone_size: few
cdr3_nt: TGTGCCAGCAGTTACTTGATGTCACAGGGGGCCTACGAGCAGTACTTC
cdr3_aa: CASSYLMSQGAYEQYF

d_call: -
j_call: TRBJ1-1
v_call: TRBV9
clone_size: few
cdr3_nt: TGTGCCAGCAGCGTAGTATCGGGGAGCACTGAAGCTTTCTTT
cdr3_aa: CASSVVSGSTEAFF

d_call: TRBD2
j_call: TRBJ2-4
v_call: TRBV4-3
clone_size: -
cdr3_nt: TGCGCCAGCAGCCTGGGCAGCGGGGGATCGGTAGCCAAAAACATTCAGTACTTC
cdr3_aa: CASSLGSGGSVAKNIQYF

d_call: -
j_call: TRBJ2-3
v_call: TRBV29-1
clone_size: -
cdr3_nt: TGCAGCGTTGTTGAGGGAGGAACTAGCACAGATACGCAGTATTTT
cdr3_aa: CSVVEGGTSTDTQYF

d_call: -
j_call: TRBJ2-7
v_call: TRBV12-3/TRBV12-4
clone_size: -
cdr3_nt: TGTGCCAGCAGTTTTCAGGCGGTCTCCTACGAGCAGTACTTC
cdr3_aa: CASSFQAVSYEQYF

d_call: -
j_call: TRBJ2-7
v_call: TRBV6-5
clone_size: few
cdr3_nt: TGTGCCAGCAGCCCCGGACTGAACTCCTACGAGCAGTACTTC
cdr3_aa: CASSPGLNSYEQYF

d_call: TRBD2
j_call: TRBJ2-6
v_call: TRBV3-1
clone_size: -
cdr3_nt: TGTGCCAGCAGCCAAGATCTACAGCGGGGGGCTTACTCTGGGGCCAACGTCCTGACTTTC
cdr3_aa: CASSQDLQRGAYSGANVLTF

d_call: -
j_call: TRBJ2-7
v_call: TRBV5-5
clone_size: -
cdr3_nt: TGTGCCAGCACTAGTCCCACAGGGAGGAGTGAGCAGTACTTC
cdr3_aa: CASTSPTGRSEQYF

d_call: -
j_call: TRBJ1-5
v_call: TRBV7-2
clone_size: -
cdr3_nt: TGTGCCAGCAGCTTAGGGGCAAACAATCAGCCCCAGCATTTT
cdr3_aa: CASSLGANNQPQHF

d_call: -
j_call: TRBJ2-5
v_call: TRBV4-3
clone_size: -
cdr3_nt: TGCGCCAGCAGCCAAGAAGTAGCTTGGGGAGAGACCCAGTACTTC
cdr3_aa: CASSQEVAWGETQYF

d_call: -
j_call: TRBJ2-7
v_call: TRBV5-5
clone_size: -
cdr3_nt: TGTGCCAGCAGCTCGAACTACTTGGGGCAGTACTTC
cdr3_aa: CASSSNYLGQYF

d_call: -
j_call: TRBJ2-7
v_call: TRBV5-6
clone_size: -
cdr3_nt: TGTGCCAGCAGCTTCGCCTTCGAGCAGTACTTC
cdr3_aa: CASSFAFEQYF

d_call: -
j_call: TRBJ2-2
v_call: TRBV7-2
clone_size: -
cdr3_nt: TGTGCCAGCAGCCAAAGGCCCCCGAACACCGGGGAGCTGTTTTTT
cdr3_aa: CASSQRPPNTGELFF

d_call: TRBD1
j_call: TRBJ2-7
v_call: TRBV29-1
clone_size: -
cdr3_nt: TGCAGCTTCCTGACAGGGGACTACGAGCAGTACTTC
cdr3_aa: CSFLTGDYEQYF

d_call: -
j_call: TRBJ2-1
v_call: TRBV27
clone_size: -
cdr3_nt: TGTGCCAGCGCCACGACGATTCTTTCGGGCAATGAGCAGTTCTTC
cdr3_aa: CASATTILSGNEQFF

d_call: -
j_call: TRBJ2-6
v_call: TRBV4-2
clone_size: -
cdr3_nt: TGTGCCAGCAGCCAAGAGTGGGACTCTGGGGCCAACGTCCTGACTTTC
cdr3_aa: CASSQEWDSGANVLTF

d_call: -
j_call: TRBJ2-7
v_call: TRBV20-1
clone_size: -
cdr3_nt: TGCAGTGCTAGAGGTGCTCTCCAGCGGGAGTACTTC
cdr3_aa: CSARGALQREYF

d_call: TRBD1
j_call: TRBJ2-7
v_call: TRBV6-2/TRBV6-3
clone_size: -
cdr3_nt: TGTGCCAGCAGGAGAGAGGGGACAGGGAGCTCCTACGAGCAGTACTTC
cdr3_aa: CASRREGTGSSYEQYF

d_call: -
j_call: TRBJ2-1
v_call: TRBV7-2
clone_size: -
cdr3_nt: TGTGCCAGCAGCTTAGGCGGCAATATGGCATACAATGAGCAGTTCTTC
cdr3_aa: CASSLGGNMAYNEQFF

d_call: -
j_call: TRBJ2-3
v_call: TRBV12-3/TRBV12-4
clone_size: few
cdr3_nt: TGTGCCAGCAGTGTCATCCGGTCCGCAGATACGCAGTATTTT
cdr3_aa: CASSVIRSADTQYF

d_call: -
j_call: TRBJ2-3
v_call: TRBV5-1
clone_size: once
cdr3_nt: TGCGCCAGCAGCTTCGGCGGAAAGCGCACAGATACGCAGTATTTT
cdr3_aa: CASSFGGKRTDTQYF

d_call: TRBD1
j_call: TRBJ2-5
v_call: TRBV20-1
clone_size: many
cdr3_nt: TGCAGTGTAGGACAGGGGCAAGAGACCCAGTACTTC
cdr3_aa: CSVGQGQETQYF

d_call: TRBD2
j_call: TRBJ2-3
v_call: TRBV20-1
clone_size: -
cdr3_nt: TGCAGTGCTAGAGGGGGATCGACTAGCGGTTACACAGATACGCAGTATTTT
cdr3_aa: CSARGGSTSGYTDTQYF

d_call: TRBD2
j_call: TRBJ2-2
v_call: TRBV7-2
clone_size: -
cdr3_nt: TGTGCCAGCAGCTTTACCAACCTAGCGGGCAACACCGGGGAGCTGTTTTTT
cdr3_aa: CASSFTNLAGNTGELFF